The clone carrying this T cell receptor (beta chain) was seen only a few times. Antigen specificity is unknown. PCR involved 60 Vbeta and 13 Jbeta primers. Only in-frame clones appear in the TCRdb table, and some are missing; sequencing was by immunoSEQ multiplex PCR. The sample holds some 170,000 clones; roughly 87% are singletons and the top ten take 4.1%. Germline V gene lookup returns CDR1 SGHRS and CDR2 YFSETQ. This CDR3 spans 14 amino acids. The trim removed 4 bases at V and 4 bases at J, leaving 3 bases unmatched. The record originates from a study of cytomegalovirus exposure and HLA in healthy donors. Study-wide results and caveats: Several of the most significant clusters appeared linked to common viral pathogens, based on a later analysis. The study dropped some indistinguishable V segments, TRBV6-2 and TRBV6-3 among them. Segments of the TCR beta V type were, in most cases, productive about 87% or about 30% of the time in an earlier analysis.

The V gene is TRBV5-1, the J gene TRBJ1-5, with TRBD1 identical over 9 bases. This clonotype originated in a man aged 45 to 65 in good health and CMV-seropositive. Sequencing was done on a sample of PBMCs. CDR3 DNA: TGCGCCAGCAGCCCCGGGACAGGGAATCAGCCCCAGCATTTT. It specifies CASSPGTGNQPQHF.